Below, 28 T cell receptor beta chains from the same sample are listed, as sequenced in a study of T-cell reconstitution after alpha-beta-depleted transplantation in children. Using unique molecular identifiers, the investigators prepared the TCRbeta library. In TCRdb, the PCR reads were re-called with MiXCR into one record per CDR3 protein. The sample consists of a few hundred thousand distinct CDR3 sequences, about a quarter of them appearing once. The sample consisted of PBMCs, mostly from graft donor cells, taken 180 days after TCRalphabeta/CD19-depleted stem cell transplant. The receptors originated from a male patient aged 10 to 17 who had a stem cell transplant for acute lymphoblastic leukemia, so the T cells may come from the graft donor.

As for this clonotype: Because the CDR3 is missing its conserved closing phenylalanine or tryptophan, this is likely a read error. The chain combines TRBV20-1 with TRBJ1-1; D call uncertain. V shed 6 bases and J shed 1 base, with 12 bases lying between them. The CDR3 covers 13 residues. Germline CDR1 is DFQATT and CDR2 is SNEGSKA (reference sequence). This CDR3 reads CSASPHPNTEAFC. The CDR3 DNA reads TGCAGTGCCAGCCCACACCCGAACACTGAAGCTTTCTGT.

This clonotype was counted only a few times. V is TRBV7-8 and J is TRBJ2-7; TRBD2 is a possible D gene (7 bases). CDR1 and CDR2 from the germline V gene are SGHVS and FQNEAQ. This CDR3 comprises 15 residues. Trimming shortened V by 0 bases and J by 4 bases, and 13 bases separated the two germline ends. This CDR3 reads CASSLAGGAQYEQYF. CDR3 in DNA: TGTGCCAGCAGCTTAGCAGGGGGGGCCCAATACGAGCAGTACTTC. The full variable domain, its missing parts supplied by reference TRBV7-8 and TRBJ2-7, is GAGVSQSPRYKVAKRGQDVALRCDPISGHVSLFWYQQALGQGPEFLTYFQNEAQLDKSGLPSDRFFAERPEGSVSTLKIQRTQQEDSAVYLCASSLAGGAQYEQYFGPGTRLTVT.

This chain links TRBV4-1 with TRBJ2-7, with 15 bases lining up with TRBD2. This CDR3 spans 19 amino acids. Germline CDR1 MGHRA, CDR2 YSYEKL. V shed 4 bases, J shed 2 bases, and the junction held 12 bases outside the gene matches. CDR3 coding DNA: TGCGCCAGCAGCCGTAGGACTAGCGGGAGGGCCGAGAGGGCCTACGAGCAGTACTTC. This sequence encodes CASSRRTSGRAERAYEQYF.

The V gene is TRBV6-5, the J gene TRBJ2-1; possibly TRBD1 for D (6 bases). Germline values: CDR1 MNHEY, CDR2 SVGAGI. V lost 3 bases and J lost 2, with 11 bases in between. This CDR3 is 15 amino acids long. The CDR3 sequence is CASSYWTDPYNEQFF. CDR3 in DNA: TGTGCCAGCAGTTATTGGACAGACCCCTACAATGAGCAGTTCTTC.

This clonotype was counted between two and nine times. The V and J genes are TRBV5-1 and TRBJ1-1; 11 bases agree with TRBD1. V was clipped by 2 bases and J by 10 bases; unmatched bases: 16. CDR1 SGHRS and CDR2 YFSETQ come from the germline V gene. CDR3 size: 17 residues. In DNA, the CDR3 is TGCGCCAGCAGCTTCACGGACAGGGGGCAAAAGGGGCGTGGAGCTTTCTTT. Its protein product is CASSFTDRGQKGRGAFF.

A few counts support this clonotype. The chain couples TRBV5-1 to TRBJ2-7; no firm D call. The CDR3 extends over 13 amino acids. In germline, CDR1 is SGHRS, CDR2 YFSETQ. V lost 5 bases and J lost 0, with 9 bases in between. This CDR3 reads CASRSDGSYEQYF. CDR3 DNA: TGCGCCAGCAGGTCGGACGGCTCCTACGAGCAGTACTTC.

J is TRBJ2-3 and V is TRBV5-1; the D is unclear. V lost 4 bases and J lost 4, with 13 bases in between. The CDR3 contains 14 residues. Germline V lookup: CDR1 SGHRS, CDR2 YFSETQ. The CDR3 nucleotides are TGCGCCAGCAGCCGCCGGGCAGCCCCAGATACGCAGTATTTT. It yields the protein CASSRRAAPDTQYF.

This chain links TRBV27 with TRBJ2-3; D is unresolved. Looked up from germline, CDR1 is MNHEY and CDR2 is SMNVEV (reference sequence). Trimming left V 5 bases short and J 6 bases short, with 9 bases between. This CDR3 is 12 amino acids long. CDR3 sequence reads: CASSHEGDTQYF. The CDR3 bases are TGTGCCAGCAGTCATGAAGGGGATACGCAGTATTTT.

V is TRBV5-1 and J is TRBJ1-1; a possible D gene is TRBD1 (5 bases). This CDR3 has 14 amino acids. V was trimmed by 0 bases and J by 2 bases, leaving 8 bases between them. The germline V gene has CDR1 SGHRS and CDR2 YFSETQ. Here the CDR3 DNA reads TGCGCCAGCAGCTTGGGACAGTACAACACTGAAGCTTTCTTT. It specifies CASSLGQYNTEAFF. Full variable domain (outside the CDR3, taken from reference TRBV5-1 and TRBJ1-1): KAGVTQTPRYLIKTRGQQVTLSCSPISGHRSVSWYQQTPGQGLQFLFEYFSETQRNKGNFPGRFSGRQFSNSRSEMNVSTLELGDSALYLCASSLGQYNTEAFFGQGTRLTVV.

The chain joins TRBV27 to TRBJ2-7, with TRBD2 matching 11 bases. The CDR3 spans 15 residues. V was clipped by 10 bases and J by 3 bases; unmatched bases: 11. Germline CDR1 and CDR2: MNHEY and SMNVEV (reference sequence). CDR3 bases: TGTGCCACCTGCCTTCTAGCGGGGGGATGCTACGAGCAGTACTTC. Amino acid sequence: CATCLLAGGCYEQYF.

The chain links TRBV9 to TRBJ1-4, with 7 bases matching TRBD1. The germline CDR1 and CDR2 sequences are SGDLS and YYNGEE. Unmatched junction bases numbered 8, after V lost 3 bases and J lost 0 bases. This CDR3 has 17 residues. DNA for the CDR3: TGTGCCAGCAGCGCCCCATCAGGGGGTTCAACTAATGAAAAACTGTTTTTT. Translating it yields CASSAPSGGSTNEKLFF.

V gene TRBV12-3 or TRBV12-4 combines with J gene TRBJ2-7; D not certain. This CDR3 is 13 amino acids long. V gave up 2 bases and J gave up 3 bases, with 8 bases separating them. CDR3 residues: CASSLTNRYEQYF. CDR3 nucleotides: TGTGCCAGCAGTTTAACTAACCGCTACGAGCAGTACTTC.

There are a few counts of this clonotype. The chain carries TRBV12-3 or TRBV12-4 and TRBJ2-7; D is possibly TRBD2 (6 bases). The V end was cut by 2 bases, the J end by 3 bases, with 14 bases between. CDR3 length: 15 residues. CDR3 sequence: CASSLHGGVNYEQYF. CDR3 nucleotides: TGTGCCAGCAGTTTACACGGAGGGGTGAACTACGAGCAGTACTTC.

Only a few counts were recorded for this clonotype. The DNA for the CDR3 is TGTGCCAGCAGCTTAAGGGCTAGCGGGTTTAGCTCCTACGAGCAGTACTTC. Encoded protein: CASSLRASGFSSYEQYF. The chain combines TRBV7-6 with TRBJ2-7, with 8 bases lining up with TRBD2. This CDR3 contains 17 residues. After removal of 2 bases from V and 0 bases from J, the junction contained 9 bases not matched to a gene. CDR1 and CDR2 (germline): SGHVS, FNYEAQ. Together with reference TRBV7-6 and TRBJ2-7, the CDR3 gives the full variable domain: GAGVSQSPRYKVTKRGQDVALRCDPISGHVSLYWYRQALGQGPEFLTYFNYEAQQDKSGLPNDRFSAERPEGSISTLTIQRTEQRDSAMYRCASSLRASGFSSYEQYFGPGTRLTVT.

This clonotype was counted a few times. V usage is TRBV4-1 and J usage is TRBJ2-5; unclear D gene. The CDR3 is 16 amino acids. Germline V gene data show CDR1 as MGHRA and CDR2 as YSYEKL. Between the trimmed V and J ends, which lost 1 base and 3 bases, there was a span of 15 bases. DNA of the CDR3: TGCGCCAGCAGCCAAGGTTTCAACAGAAGGGAAGAGACCCAGTACTTC. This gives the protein CASSQGFNRREETQYF.

CDR3 region: CASSLPTAGGLTDTQYF. The CDR3 DNA reads as TGTGCCAGCAGTTTGCCCACGGCGGGAGGACTCACAGATACGCAGTATTTT. The chain joins TRBV12-3 or TRBV12-4 to TRBJ2-3; 8 bases match TRBD2. The trim removed 3 bases at V and 2 bases at J, leaving 10 bases unmatched. The CDR3 totals 17 residues.

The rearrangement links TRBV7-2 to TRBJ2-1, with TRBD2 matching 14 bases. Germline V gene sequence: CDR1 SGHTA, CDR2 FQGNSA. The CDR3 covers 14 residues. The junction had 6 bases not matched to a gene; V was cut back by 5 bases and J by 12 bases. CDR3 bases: TGTGCCAGCAGCGCCCGACTAGCGGGAGGGGGGCAGTTCTTC. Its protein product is CASSARLAGGGQFF.

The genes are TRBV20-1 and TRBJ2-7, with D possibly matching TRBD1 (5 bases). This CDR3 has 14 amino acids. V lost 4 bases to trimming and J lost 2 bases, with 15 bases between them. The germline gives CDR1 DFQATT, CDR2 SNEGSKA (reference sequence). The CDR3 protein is CSAIQDTSTYEQYF. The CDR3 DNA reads TGCAGTGCTATTCAGGACACCTCAACCTACGAGCAGTACTTC.

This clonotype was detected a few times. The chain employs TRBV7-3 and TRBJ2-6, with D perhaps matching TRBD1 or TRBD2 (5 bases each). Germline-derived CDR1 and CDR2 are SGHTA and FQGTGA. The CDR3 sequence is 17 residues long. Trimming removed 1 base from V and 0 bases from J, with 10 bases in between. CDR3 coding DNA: TGTGCCAGCAGCTTAATCGGGGCCTCCTCTGGGGCCAACGTCCTGACTTTC. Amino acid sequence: CASSLIGASSGANVLTF.

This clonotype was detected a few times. This CDR3 is CASSRGPQHF. In DNA form, the CDR3 reads TGTGCCAGCAGTAGAGGGCCCCAGCATTTT. The gene calls are TRBV28 and TRBJ1-5; D remains unclear. Looked up from germline, CDR1 is MDHEN and CDR2 is SYDVKM. Trimming took off 5 bases at V and 9 bases at J, with 5 bases between the two ends. The CDR3 length is 10 residues.

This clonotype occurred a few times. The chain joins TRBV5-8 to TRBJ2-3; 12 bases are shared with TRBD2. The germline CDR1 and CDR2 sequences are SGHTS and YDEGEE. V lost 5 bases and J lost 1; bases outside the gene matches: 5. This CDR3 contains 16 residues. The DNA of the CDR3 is TGTGCCAGCAGGCGACTAGCGGGAGTGGGCACAGATACGCAGTATTTT. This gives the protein CASRRLAGVGTDTQYF.

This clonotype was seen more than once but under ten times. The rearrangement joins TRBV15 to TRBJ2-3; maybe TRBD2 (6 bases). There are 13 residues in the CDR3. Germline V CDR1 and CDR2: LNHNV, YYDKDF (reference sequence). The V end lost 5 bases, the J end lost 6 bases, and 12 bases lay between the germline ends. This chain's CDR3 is CATSLLASDTQYF. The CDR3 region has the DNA TGTGCCACCAGCTTACTAGCAAGTGATACGCAGTATTTT.

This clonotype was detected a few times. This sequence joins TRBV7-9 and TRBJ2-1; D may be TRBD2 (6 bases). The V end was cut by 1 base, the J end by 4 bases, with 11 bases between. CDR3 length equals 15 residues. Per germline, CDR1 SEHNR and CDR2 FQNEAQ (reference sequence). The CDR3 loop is CASSLDWGLYNEQFF. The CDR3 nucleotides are TGTGCCAGCAGCTTAGACTGGGGACTGTACAATGAGCAGTTCTTC.

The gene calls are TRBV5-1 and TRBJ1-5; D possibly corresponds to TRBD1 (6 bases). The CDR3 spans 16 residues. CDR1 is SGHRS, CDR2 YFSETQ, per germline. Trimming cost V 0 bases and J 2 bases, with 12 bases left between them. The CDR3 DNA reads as TGCGCCAGCAGCTTGGGGCCAGGGGATCGCAATCAGCCCCAGCATTTT. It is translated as CASSLGPGDRNQPQHF.

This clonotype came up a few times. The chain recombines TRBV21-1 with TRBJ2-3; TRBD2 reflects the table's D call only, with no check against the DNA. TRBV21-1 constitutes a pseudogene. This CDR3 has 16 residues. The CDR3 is CASSEKGTSGTDTQYF. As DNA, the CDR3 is TGTGCCAGCAGTGAAAAAGGTACTAGCGGCACAGATACGCAGTATTTT.

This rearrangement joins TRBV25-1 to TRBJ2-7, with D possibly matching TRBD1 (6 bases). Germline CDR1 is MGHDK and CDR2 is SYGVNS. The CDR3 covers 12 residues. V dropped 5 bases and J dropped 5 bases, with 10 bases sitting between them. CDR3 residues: CASSLQGNEQYF. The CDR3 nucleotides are TGTGCCAGCAGTCTTCAGGGGAACGAGCAGTACTTC.

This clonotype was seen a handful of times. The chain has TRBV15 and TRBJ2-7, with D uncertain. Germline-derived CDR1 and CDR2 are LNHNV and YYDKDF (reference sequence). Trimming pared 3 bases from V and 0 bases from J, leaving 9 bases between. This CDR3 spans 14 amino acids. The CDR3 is CATSRTESSYEQYF. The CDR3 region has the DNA TGTGCCACCAGCAGGACTGAAAGCTCCTACGAGCAGTACTTC.

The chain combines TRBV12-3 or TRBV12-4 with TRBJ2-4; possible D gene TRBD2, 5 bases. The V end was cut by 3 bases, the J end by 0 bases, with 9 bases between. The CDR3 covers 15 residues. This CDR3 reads CASSFTEVAKNIQYF. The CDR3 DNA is TGTGCCAGCAGTTTTACGGAGGTAGCCAAAAACATTCAGTACTTC.